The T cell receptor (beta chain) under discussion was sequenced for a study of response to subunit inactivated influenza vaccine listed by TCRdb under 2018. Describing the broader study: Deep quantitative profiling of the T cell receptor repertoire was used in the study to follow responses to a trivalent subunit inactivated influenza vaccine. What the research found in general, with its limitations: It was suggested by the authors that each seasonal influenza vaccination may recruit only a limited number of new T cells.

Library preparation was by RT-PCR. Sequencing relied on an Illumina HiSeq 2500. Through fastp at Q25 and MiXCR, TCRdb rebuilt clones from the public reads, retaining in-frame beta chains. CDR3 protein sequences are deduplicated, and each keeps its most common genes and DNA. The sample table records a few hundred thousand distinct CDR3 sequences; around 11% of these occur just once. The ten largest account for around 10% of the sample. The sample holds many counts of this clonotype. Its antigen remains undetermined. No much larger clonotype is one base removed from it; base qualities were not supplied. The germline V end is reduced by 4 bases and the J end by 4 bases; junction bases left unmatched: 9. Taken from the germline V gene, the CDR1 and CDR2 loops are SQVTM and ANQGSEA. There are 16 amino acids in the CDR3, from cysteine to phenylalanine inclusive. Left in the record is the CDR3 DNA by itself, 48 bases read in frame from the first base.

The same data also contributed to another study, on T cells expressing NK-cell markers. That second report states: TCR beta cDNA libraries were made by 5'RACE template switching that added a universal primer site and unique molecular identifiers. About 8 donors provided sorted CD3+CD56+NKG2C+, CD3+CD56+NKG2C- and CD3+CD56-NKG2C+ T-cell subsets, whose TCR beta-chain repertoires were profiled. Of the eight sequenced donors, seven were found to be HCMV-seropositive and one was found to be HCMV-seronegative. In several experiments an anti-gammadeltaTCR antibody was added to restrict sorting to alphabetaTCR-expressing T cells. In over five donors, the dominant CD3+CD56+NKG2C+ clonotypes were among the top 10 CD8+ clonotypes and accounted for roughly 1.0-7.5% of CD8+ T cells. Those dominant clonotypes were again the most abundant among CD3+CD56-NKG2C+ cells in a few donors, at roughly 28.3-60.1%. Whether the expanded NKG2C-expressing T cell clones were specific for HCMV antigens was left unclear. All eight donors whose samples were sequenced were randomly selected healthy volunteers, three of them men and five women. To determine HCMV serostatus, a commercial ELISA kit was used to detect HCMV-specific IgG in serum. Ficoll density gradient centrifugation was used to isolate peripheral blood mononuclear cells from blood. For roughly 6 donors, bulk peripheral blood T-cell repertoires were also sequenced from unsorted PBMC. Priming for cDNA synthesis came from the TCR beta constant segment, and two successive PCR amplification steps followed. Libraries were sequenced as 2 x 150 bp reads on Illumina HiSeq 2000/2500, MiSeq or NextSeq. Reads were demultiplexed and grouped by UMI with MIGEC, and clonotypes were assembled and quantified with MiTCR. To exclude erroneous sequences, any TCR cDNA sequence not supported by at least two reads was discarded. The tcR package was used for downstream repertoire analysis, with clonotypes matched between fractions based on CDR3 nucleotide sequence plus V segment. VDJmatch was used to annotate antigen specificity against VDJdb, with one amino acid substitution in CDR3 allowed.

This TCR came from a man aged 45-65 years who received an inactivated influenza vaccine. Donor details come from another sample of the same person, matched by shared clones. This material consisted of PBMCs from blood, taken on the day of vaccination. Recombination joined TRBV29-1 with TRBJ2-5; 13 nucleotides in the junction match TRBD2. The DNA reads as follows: TGCAGCGTTGGGGGACTAGCGGGGAGTATGCCAGAGACCCAGTACTTC. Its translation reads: CSVGGLAGSMPETQYF.